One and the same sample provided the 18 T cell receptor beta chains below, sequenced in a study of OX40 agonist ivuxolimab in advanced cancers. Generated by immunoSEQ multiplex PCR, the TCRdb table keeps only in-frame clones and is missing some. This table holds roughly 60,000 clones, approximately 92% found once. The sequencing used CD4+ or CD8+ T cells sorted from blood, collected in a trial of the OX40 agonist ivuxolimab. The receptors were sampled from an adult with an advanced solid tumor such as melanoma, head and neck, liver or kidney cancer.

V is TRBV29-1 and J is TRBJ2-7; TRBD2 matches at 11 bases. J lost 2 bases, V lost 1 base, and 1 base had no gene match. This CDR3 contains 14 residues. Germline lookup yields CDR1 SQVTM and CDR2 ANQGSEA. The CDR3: CSVEGLAGPYEQYF. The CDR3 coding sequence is TGCAGCGTTGAAGGACTAGCGGGGCCCTACGAGCAGTACTTC.

CDR3 in DNA: TGTGCCAGCAGCTGGGGGGACAACACCTACGAGCAGTACTTC. It codes for CASSWGDNTYEQYF. The rearrangement uses TRBV5-6 and TRBJ2-7; D tentatively fits TRBD1 or TRBD2 (6 bases each). This CDR3 is built from 14 residues. Germline V gene data show CDR1 as SGHDT and CDR2 as YYEEEE. V lost 3 bases and J 2 bases, leaving 12 bases between the germline ends.

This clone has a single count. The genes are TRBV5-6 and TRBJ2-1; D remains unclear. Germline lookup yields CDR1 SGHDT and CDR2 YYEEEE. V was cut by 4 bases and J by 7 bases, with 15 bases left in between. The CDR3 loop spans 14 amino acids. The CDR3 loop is CASSPIIFQNEQFF. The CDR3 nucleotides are TGTGCCAGCAGCCCCATCATCTTTCAGAATGAGCAGTTCTTC.

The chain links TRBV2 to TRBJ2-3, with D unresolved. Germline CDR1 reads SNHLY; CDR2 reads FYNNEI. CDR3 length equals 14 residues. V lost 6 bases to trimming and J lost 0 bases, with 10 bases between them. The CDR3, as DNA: TGTGCCAGCAGGCCTAGTCCTAGCACAGATACGCAGTATTTT. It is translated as CASRPSPSTDTQYF.

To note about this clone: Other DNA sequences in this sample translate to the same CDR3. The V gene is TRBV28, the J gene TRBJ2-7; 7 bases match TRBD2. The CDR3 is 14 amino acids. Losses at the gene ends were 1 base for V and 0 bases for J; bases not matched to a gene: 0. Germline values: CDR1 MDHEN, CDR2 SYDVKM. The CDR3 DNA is TGTGCCAGCAGTTTATCGGGAGGCTCCTACGAGCAGTACTTC. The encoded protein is CASSLSGGSYEQYF.

Here the CDR3 reads CASSLNDGGSNEQFF. In DNA form, the CDR3 reads TGTGCCAGCAGCTTAAATGACGGCGGGAGCAATGAGCAGTTCTTC. The chain uses TRBV7-6 and TRBJ2-1, with 7 bases matching TRBD2. The CDR3 has 15 residues. The germline CDR1 and CDR2 sequences are SGHVS and FNYEAQ. The junction had 7 bases not matched to a gene; V was cut back by 2 bases and J by 6 bases. Full variable domain (outside the CDR3, taken from reference TRBV7-6 and TRBJ2-1): GAGVSQSPRYKVTKRGQDVALRCDPISGHVSLYWYRQALGQGPEFLTYFNYEAQQDKSGLPNDRFSAERPEGSISTLTIQRTEQRDSAMYRCASSLNDGGSNEQFFGPGTRLTVL.

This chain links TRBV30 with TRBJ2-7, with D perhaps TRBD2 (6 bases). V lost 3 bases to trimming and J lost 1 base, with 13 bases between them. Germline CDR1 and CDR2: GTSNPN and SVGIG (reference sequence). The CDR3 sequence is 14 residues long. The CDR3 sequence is CAWSWSGLSYEQYF. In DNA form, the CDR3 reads TGTGCCTGGAGCTGGTCGGGACTTTCCTACGAGCAGTACTTC. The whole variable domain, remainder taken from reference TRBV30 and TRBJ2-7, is SQTIHQWPATLVQPVGSPLSLECTVEGTSNPNLYWYRQAAGRGLQLLFYSVGIGQISSEVPQNLSASRPQDRQFILSSKKLLLSDSGFYLCAWSWSGLSYEQYFGPGTRLTVT.

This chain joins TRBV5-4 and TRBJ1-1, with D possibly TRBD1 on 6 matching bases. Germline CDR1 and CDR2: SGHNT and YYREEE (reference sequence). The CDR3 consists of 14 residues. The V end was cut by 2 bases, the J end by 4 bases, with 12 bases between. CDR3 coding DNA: TGTGCCAGCAGCTTTGGGTTGACAGGCACTGAAGCTTTCTTT. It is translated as CASSFGLTGTEAFF. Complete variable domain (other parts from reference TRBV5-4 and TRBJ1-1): ETGVTQSPTHLIKTRGQQVTLRCSSQSGHNTVSWYQQALGQGPQFIFQYYREEENGRGNFPPRFSGLQFPNYSSELNVNALELDDSALYLCASSFGLTGTEAFFGQGTRLTVV.

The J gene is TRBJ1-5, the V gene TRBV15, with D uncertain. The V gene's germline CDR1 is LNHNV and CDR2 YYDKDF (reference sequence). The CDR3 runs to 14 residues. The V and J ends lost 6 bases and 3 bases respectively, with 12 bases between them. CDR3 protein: CATRGGQFNQPQHF. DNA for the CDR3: TGTGCCACCAGGGGTGGTCAGTTCAATCAGCCCCAGCATTTT.

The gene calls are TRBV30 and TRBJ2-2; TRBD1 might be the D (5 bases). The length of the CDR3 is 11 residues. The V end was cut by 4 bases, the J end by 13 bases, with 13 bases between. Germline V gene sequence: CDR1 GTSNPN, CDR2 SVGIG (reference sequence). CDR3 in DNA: TGTGCCTGGACCTTAGCAGGGCCGCTGTTTTTT. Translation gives CAWTLAGPLFF.

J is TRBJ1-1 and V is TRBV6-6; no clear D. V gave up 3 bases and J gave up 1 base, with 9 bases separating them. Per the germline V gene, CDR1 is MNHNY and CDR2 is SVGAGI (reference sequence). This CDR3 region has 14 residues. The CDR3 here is CASSYRPTNTEAFF. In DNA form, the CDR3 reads TGTGCCAGCAGTTATAGACCGACGAACACTGAAGCTTTCTTT.

The CDR3 protein is CASSFRGQNTEAFF. The CDR3 bases are TGTGCCAGCAGCTTTAGAGGGCAGAACACTGAAGCTTTCTTT. The J gene is TRBJ1-1, the V gene TRBV9; no clear D gene. V lost 4 bases, J lost 1 base, and 11 bases lay in between. The germline gives CDR1 SGDLS, CDR2 YYNGEE. The CDR3 length is 14 residues.

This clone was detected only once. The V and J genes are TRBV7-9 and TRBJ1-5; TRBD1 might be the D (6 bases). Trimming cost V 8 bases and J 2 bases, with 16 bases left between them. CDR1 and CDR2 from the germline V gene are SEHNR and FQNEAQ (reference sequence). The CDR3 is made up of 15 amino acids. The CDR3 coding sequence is TGTGCCAGCTCGGATGGGGACACGGGCAATCAGCCCCAGCATTTT. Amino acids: CASSDGDTGNQPQHF.

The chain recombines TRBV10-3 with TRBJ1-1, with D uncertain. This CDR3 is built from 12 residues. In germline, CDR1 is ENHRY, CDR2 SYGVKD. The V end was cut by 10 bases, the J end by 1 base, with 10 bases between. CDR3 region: CATGRTNTEAFF. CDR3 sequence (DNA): TGTGCCACCGGCCGAACGAACACTGAAGCTTTCTTT.

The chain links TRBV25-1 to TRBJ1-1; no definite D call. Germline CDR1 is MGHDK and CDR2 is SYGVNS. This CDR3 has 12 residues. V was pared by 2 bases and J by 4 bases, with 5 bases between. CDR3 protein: CASSEGVTEAFF. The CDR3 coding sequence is TGTGCCAGCAGTGAAGGCGTCACTGAAGCTTTCTTT.

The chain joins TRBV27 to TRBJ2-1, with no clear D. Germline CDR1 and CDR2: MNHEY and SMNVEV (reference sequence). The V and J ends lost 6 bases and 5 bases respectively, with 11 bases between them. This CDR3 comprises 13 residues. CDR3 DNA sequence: TGTGCCAGCAGGTCGCTTAAGGACAATGAGCAGTTCTTC. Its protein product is CASRSLKDNEQFF.

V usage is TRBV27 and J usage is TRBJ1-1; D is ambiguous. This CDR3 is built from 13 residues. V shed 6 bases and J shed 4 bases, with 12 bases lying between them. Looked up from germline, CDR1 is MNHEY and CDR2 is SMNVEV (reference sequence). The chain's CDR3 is CASSLGFGTEAFF. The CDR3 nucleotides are TGTGCCAGCAGCCTGGGTTTTGGCACTGAAGCTTTCTTT.

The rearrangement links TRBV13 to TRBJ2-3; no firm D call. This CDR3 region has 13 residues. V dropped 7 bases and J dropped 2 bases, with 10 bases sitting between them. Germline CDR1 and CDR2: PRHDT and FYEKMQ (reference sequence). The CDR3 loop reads CASTGQLTDTQYF. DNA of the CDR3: TGTGCCAGCACGGGTCAGCTCACAGATACGCAGTATTTT.